This TCR beta chain derives from a study of beta chain features in type 1 diabetes (dated 2018 in TCRdb). For the wider study: Patients and healthy donors did not differ in mean age, gender distribution, total cell number or subset yield. A total of some 100,000,000 sorted cells were examined across all samples, and a strong correlation was observed between cell number per subset and RNA yield. In the study, TCRB repertoires of sorted circulating CD4+ T cell subsets from recently diagnosed type 1 diabetes patients were compared with those of matched healthy donors. Naive and central memory subsets were obtained from all 28 donors, but regulatory and stem cell-like memory subsets were isolated from only 8 patients and about eight healthy donors. What the work shows at the level of the full study, not this receptor alone: At VDJ recombination sites, patients with type 1 diabetes made fewer insertions and deleted more nucleotides, a pattern implying thymic rearrangement abnormalities. Because cDNA was sequenced instead of genomic DNA, highly expressing activated cells could be over-represented, though the groups showed no difference in activation or CD3 levels. Naive, central memory and regulatory TCRB repertoires appeared to be more similar among patients than among healthy donors. HLA sub-analyses involved small numbers of individuals, so any influence of HLA type on TCRB rearrangement remained unresolved. Shorter templates might have been favored by PCR, but patient and control samples were amplified and corrected together, so both groups would have been affected equally by any skew. Type 1 diabetes patients showed a moderate but significant shortening of TCRB CDR3 length in all four CD4+ subsets.

All of the isolated RNA was reverse transcribed with the High Capacity cDNA Reverse Transcription Kit, so expressed TCRB transcripts were sequenced. Naive, central memory and regulatory T cell samples underwent deep immunoSEQ sequencing, averaging around 4 million total reads per sample. Sorted cells were lysed in RLT buffer, and RNA was extracted using DNase-treated RNeasy Micro or Mini kits according to cell number. To prevent cross-contamination, every cell subset was processed on its own, while patient and healthy donor samples were processed together. TCRB sequences were amplified from cDNA with the immunoSEQ multiplex PCR, producing 87-bp fragments spanning the CDR3 region. Sequencing of the amplicons was performed on the Illumina HiSeq platform. Regarding the original processing steps: Synthetic template baselines were used to correct PCR bias computationally, reads within Hamming distance 2 were collapsed together, and singletons that could not be merged were discarded. Reads were aligned against IMGT to assign V, D and J genes, CDR3 length and insertions or deletions at six rearrangement sites. Within each subset, clonotype counts were normalized to the number of sorted cells before true diversity and Gini coefficients were calculated with the tcR R package. The overlap coefficient, calculated on TCRB nucleotide sequences, was used to measure repertoire sharing. Out-of-frame TCRB sequences from naive cells were analyzed to stand in for the pre-selection repertoire. In TCRdb, the immuneACCESS table is reduced to in-frame sequences with V and J assigned. These tables do not hold every clone; where another copy was compared, an unresolved V gene accounts for under half, and the others remain unexplained. The V and J calls and clone size come from that table; D and trimming were worked out from the DNA. This sample is represented by nearly 700,000 clones; roughly 12% of them were singletons. The ten largest account for less than 0.025% of the sample.

Each donor gave one peripheral blood draw, averaging approximately 110 mL, which was collected into heparinised tubes. Using a panel that included CD45RO, CCR7, CD25, CD127, CD95 and CD27, naive, central memory, regulatory and stem cell-like memory CD4+ T cells were sorted on a BD FACSAria II. Every sorted population had a purity above 98%. PBMCs were isolated right away by Lymphoprep density gradient centrifugation and were stained directly, without culture. So that batch effects would be minimized, each experiment stained and sorted samples in pairs, pairing one healthy donor with one patient. Including the terminal cysteine and phenylalanine, the CDR3 comprises 14 residues. This entry keeps only the CDR3 DNA: 42 bases, framed from base 1. Trimming at the junction amounts to 4 bases on V and 7 bases on J, and the germline ends lie 16 bases apart. The germline V gene (reference sequence) supplies CDR1 SGHAT and CDR2 FQDESV.

This clone was counted a few times. No cognate antigen has been identified for it. No base quality values were provided; no much bigger clone lies one nucleotide off. Rearrangement joined TRBV11-1 to TRBJ2-5; the D gene cannot be resolved beyond TRBD1 or TRBD2, each matching 5 bases. The receptor's source is a man between 18 and 29 years old with type 1 diabetes. The specimen sequenced was naive CD4+ T cells from blood. The cell subset or site tag for this specimen amounts to: true naive CD4+ T cells. The CDR3 here reads CASSWAGTAGTQYF. The nucleotide sequence reads TGTGCCAGCAGCTGGGCCGGGACGGCGGGGACCCAGTACTTC.